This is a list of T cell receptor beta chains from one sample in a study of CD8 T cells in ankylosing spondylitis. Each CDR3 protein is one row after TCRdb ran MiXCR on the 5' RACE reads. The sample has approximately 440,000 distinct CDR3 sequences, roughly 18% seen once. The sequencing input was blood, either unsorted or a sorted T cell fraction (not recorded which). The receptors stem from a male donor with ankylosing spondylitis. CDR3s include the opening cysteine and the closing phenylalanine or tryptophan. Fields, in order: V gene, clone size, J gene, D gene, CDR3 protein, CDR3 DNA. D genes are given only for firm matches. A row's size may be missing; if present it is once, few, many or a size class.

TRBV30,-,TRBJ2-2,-,CAWPDSNTGELFF,TGTGCCTGGCCGGATTCGAACACCGGGGAGCTGTTTTTT
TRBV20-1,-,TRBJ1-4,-,CSAETGATNEKLFF,TGCAGTGCCGAGACGGGGGCAACTAATGAAAAACTGTTTTTT
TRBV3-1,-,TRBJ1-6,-,CASSRRGAENSPLHF,TGTGCCAGCAGCCGGAGGGGCGCGGAGAATTCACCCCTCCACTTT
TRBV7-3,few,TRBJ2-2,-,CASSLITGELFF,TGTGCCAGCAGCTTAATCACCGGGGAGCTGTTTTTT
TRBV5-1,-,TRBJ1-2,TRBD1,CASSRGQGPNYGYTF,TGCGCCAGCAGCCGGGGACAGGGGCCTAACTATGGCTACACCTTC
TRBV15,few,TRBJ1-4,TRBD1,CATSRPNRGEKLFF,TGTGCCACCAGCAGACCAAACAGGGGGGAAAAACTGTTTTTT
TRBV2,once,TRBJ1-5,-,CANSELYSNQPQHF,TGTGCCAACAGTGAGCTGTATAGCAATCAGCCCCAGCATTTT
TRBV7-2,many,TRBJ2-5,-,CASSLVASQETQYF,TGTGCCAGCAGCTTAGTTGCTAGCCAGGAGACCCAGTACTTC
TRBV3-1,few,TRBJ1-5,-,CASSPAVGNQPQHF,TGTGCCAGCAGCCCGGCGGTTGGGAATCAGCCCCAGCATTTT
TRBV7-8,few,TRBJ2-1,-,CASSLGNTGSLYNEQFF,TGTGCCAGCAGCTTAGGAAACACAGGTTCCCTCTACAATGAGCAGTTCTTC
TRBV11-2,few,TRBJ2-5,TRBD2,CASSLGVAGATTQYQETQYF,TGTGCCAGCAGCTTAGGGGTAGCGGGAGCTACTACCCAGTACCAAGAGACCCAGTACTTC
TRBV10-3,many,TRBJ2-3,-,CAISESLGDTQYF,TGTGCCATCAGTGAGTCGTTGGGAGATACGCAGTATTTT
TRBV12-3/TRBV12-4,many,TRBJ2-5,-,CASSQRTLLETQYF,TGTGCCAGCAGTCAGCGAACCCTTTTAGAGACCCAGTACTTC
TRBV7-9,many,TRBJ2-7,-,CASSLAGTSGYEQYF,TGTGCCAGCAGCTTAGCAGGCACAAGTGGCTACGAGCAGTACTTC
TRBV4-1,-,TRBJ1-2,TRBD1,CASSQPVTGNYGYTF,TGCGCCAGCAGCCAACCGGTGACAGGGAACTATGGCTACACCTTC
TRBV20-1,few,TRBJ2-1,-,CSAAGVRSSYNEQFF,TGCAGTGCTGCAGGGGTTCGTAGCTCCTACAATGAGCAGTTCTTC
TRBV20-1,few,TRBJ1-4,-,CSAPFQLNEKLFF,TGCAGTGCTCCGTTCCAGCTTAATGAAAAACTGTTTTTT
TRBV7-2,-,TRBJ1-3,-,CASNRVGDSGNTIYF,TGTGCCAGCAACCGTGTGGGGGATTCTGGAAACACCATATATTTT
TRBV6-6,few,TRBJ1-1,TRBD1,CATSPTGTEAFF,TGTGCCACTTCGCCGACAGGGACTGAAGCTTTCTTT
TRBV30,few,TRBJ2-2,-,CAWCLHNTGELFF,TGTGCCTGGTGTCTCCACAACACCGGGGAGCTGTTTTTT
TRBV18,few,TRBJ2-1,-,CASSPRGGGEQFF,TGTGCCAGCTCACCCCGCGGGGGCGGTGAGCAGTTCTTC
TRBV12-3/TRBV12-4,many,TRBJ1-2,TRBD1,CASSATGTGNYGYTF,TGTGCCAGCAGTGCAACCGGGACAGGAAACTATGGCTACACCTTC
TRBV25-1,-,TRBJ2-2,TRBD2,CASRRRESGTGELFF,TGTGCCAGTAGAAGGCGGGAGTCGGGCACCGGGGAGCTGTTTTTT
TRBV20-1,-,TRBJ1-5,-,CSARDPVREGWQPQHF,TGCAGTGCTAGAGATCCGGTGCGAGAGGGCTGGCAGCCCCAGCATTTT
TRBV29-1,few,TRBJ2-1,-,CSVDHTQGREFF,TGCAGCGTTGACCATACACAGGGTCGAGAGTTCTTC
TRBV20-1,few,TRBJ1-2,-,CSALGLPNYGYTF,TGCAGTGCCTTGGGCCTTCCTAACTATGGCTACACCTTC
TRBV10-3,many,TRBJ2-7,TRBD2,CAISGTSEGEQYF,TGTGCCATCAGCGGGACTAGCGAGGGCGAGCAGTACTTC
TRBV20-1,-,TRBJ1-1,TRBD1,CSSPGQGPGNTEAFF,TGCAGCTCCCCGGGACAGGGGCCGGGAAACACTGAAGCTTTCTTT
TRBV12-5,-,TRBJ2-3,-,CASGLVRLISTDTQYF,TGTGCTAGTGGTTTGGTTAGACTGATTAGCACAGATACGCAGTATTTT
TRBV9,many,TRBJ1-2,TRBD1,CASSAGTGTHGYTF,TGTGCCAGCAGCGCCGGGACAGGGACACATGGCTACACCTTC
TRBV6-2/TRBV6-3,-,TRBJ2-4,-,CASRLQGRNIQYF,TGTGCCAGCAGATTACAGGGGAGGAACATTCAGTACTTC
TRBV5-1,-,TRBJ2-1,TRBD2,CASSSTGTSYNEQFF,TGCGCCAGCAGCTCAACCGGGACTAGCTACAATGAGCAGTTCTTC
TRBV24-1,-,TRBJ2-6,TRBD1,CATSDPGGSGANVLTF,TGTGCCACCAGTGACCCAGGGGGATCTGGGGCCAACGTCCTGACTTTC
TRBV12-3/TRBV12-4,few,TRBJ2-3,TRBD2,CASRLGDYGTQYF,TGTGCCAGCAGACTAGGGGACTATGGTACGCAGTATTTT
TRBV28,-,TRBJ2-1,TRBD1,CASSLSGQGTYNEQFF,TGTGCCAGCAGTTTATCCGGACAGGGAACCTACAATGAGCAGTTCTTC
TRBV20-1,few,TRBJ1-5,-,CSAPKRGGWAVGQPQHF,TGCAGTGCGCCAAAGCGAGGGGGTTGGGCAGTGGGTCAGCCCCAGCATTTT
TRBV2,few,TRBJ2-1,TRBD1,CASSDRGSSYNEQFF,TGTGCCAGCAGTGACAGGGGGAGCTCCTACAATGAGCAGTTCTTC
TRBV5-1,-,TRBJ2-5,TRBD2,CASSGLAGKETQYF,TGCGCCAGCAGCGGTTTAGCGGGAAAAGAGACCCAGTACTTC
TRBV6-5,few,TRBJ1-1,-,CASSYSSGGRITEAFF,TGTGCCAGCAGTTACTCATCGGGGGGAAGAATCACTGAAGCTTTCTTT
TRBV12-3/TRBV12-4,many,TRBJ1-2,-,CASSFGGGYGYTF,TGTGCCAGCAGTTTCGGGGGTGGCTATGGCTACACCTTC
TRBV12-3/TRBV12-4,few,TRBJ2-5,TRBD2,CASSLGALTGTRIWTQYF,TGTGCCAGCAGTTTAGGCGCGTTGACGGGGACTAGGATATGGACCCAGTACTTC
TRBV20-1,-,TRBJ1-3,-,CSVAPADGNTIYF,TGCAGTGTCGCCCCTGCTGACGGAAACACCATATATTTT
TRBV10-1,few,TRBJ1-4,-,CASSESPGNEKLFF,TGCGCCAGCAGTGAGTCGCCGGGGAATGAAAAACTGTTTTTT
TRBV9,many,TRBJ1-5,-,CASSVDGTPNQPQHF,TGTGCCAGCAGCGTAGATGGCACTCCCAATCAGCCCCAGCATTTT
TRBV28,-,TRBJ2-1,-,CASSPGDSSYNEQFF,TGTGCCAGCAGTCCCGGGGACTCCTCCTACAATGAGCAGTTCTTC
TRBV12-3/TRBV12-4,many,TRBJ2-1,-,CASRPDRSSYNEQFF,TGTGCCAGCAGACCAGACAGAAGCTCCTACAATGAGCAGTTCTTC